This note documents a single T cell receptor beta chain sequence. This receptor's antigen is unknown. Base qualities were left out, and no much larger clone turns up one base away. This entry belongs to a study of shared clonotypes between healthy human individuals (dated by TCRdb to about 2020). Regarding the study in general: A couple of women and three men aged 18 to 49 years were included in the cohort. Per donor, three plates each were used for CD4 naive and CD4 memory, two for CD8 naive, and one for CD8 memory. Between about 0.94 and 10 billion PBMCs per donor were obtained by leukapheresis. To increase sequencing depth and limit assay-specific biases, TCR repertoire library preparation and sequencing were carried out by different laboratories using diverse techniques. The study deeply sequenced blood TCR repertoires of five healthy adults to estimate repertoire size and the extent of clonotype sharing between individuals.

Donors were healthy HIV-negative adults with no recently reported acute infections or vaccinations. Every donor was a Caucasian adult living in Nashville, Tennessee, USA. CD4+ T cells were enriched through magnetic negative selection, after which naive cells were positively selected on CD45RA and the remaining negative fraction served as the memory subset. After blood collection by leukapheresis, PBMCs were isolated using Ficoll-Histopaque density gradient centrifugation and then cryopreserved in the vapor phase of liquid nitrogen. Purity and quantity of every magnetically sorted T cell population were checked by analytical flow cytometry. Each sorted fraction had its genomic DNA isolated and then quantified by UV absorbance on a Nanodrop 2000c. Study-level results and caveats: Even with the large sequencing depth, rarefaction of the sorted-subset datasets indicated that sequencing was incomplete. Estimated clonotype richness was generally larger for naive than for memory subsets. Because the study included only a small number of donors, the genetic and exposure-history diversity represented was limited. Across a handful of donors, approximately 4.9% of naive CD4, roughly 3.5% of naive CD8, approximately 2.5% of memory CD4, and around 0.4% of memory CD8 clonotypes were shared. Based on pairwise subsampling, the degree of clonotype sharing among donors was expected to be affected by sequencing depth. Higher generation probabilities were observed for clonotypes shared by all four sorted-subset donors than for non-shared clonotypes. Sampling was limited to blood, and TCR repertoires in tissue likely differ from TCR repertoires in blood.

Using the deep immunoSEQ assay, TCR CDR3 regions were amplified from genomic DNA by multiplex PCR. Extracted genomic DNA from each cell subset was distributed evenly across all wells of several immunoSEQ 96-well plates, and each plate was treated as a replicate. For sorted subsets, each replicate PCR was loaded with roughly 0.2 ug genomic DNA, equivalent to 25,000 to 35,000 T cell genomes. The purified libraries were quantified using a Qubit 3.0 fluorometer, sized with a Bioanalyzer 2100, and then quantified again using the KAPA Library Quantification kit. Each immunoSEQ 96-well plate was sequenced on its own single-read 150-cycle Illumina NextSeq 550 flow cell. For the original study's pipeline: The immunoSEQ output contained only junctional sequences without quality scores, so filtering could not match that applied to full-length reads. To assign V/J genes and CDR3, sequences were annotated using PyIR, a Python wrapper for IgBLAST v1.9, with IMGT germline references. Reads with weak V/J assignments (E-value above 1e-6), missing CDR3, stop codons, out-of-frame junctions, or ambiguous translated residues were removed. V3J clonotypes were defined by identical inferred V gene, J gene, and CDR3 amino acid sequence. The percentage overlap between two repertoires was calculated by dividing the number of shared unique clonotypes by the size of the smaller repertoire. RTK rarefaction, the Chao1 estimator, and Recon v2.1 estimates of unobserved clonotypes were used to assess repertoire richness. OLGA was used to compute generation probabilities for all TCRbeta clonotypes that the gDNA method yielded from a handful of donors. The source is immuneACCESS, and TCRdb retained only in-frame sequences with V and J called. Part of the clones is not carried over; for the studies checked, unresolved V genes explain less than half of this, and the remainder is unexplained. V and J calls and clone size are copied from that table; D and trimming were computed from the DNA. The sample includes 1.5 million to 1.9 million clones, with 95% to 99% observed a single time. Roughly 0.45% of the sample belongs to the ten largest clones.

The V end gives up 2 bases and the J end 2 bases, leaving 2 bases in the junction not matched to a gene. CDR1 SQVTM and CDR2 ANQGSEA are derived from the germline V gene. Its CDR3 holds 13 amino acids, cysteine through phenylalanine. Only CDR3 DNA remains: 39 bases, in frame from the first base. What was sequenced was naive CD4+ T cells sorted from blood. Explained via the paper, the cell subset or site label denotes: CD45RA+ positively selected. The sequence came from a man aged 30-40 years in good health. The rearrangement combines TRBV29-1 with TRBJ1-2; 7 of the junction bases match TRBD1. The DNA sequence is given as TGCAGCGTTGAAAGGGGGCAGAACTATGGCTACACCTTC. Protein translation: CSVERGQNYGYTF.